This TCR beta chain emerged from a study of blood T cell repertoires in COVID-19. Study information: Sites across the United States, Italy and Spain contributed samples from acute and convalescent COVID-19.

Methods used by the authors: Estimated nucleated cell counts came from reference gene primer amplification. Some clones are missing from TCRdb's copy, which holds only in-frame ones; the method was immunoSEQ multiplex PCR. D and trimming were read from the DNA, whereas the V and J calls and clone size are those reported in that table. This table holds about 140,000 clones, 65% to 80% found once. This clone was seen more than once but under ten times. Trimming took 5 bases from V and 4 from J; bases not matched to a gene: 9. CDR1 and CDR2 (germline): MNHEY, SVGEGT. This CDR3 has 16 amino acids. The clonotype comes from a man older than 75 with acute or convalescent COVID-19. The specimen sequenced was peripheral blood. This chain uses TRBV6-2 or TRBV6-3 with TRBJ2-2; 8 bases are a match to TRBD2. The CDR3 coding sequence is TGTGCCAGCAGTAGGAGTAGCGGGGCTGTCACCGGGGAGCTGTTTTTT. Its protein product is CASSRSSGAVTGELFF.